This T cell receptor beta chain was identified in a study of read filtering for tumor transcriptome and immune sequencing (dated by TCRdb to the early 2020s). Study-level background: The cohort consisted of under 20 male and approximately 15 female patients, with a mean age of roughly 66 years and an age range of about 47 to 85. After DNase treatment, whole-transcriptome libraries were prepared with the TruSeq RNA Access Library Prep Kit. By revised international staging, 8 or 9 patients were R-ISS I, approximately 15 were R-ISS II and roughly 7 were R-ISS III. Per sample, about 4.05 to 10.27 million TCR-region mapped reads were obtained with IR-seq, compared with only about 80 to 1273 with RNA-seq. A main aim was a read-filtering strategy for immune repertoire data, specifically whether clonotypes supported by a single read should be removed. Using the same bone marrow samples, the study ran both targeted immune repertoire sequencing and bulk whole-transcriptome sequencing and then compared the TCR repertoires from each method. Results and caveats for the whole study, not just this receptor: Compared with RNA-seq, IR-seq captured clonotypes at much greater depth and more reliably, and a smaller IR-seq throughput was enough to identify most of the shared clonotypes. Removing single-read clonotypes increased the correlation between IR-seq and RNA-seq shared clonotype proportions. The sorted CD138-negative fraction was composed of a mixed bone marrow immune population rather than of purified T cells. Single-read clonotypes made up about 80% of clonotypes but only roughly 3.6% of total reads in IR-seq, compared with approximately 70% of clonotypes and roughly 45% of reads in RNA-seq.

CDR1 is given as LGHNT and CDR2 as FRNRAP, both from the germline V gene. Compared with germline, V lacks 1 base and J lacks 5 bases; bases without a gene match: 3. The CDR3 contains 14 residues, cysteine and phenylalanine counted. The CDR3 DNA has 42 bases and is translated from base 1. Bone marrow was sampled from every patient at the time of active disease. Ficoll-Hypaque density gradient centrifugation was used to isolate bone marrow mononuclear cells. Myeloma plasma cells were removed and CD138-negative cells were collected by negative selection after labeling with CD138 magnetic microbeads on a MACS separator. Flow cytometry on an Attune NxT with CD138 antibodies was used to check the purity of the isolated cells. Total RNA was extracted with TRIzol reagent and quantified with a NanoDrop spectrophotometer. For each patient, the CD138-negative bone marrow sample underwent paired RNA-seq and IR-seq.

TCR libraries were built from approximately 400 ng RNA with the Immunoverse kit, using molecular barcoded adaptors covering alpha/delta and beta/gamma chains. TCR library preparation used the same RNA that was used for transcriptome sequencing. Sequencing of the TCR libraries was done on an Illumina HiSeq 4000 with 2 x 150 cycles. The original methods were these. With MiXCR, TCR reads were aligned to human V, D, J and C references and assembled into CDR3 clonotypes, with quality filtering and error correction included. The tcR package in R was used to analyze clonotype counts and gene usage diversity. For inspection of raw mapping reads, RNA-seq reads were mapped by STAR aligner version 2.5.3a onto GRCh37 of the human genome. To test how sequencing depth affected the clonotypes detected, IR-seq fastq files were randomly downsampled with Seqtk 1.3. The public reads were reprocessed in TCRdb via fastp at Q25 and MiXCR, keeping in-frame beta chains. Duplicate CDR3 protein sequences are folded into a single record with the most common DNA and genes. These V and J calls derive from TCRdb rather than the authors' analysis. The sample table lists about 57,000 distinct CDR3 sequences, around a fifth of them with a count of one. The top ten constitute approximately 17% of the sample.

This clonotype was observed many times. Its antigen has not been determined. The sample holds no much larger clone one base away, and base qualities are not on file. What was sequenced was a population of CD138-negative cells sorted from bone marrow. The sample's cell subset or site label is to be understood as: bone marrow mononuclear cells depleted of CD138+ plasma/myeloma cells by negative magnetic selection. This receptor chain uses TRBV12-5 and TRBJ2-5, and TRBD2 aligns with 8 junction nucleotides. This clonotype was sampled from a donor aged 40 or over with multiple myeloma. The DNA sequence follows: TGTGCTAGTGGTTTGGGGACTAGCCAGGAGACCCAGTACTTC. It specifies CASGLGTSQETQYF.